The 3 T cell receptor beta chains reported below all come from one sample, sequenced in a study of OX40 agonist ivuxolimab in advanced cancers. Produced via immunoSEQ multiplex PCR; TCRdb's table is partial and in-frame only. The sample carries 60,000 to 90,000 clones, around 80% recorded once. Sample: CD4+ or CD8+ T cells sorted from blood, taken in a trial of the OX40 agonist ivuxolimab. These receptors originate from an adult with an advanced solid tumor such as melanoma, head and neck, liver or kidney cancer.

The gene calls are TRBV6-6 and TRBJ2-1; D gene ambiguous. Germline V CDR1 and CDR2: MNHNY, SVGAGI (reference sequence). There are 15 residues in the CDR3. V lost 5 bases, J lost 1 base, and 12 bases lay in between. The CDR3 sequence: CASSQQPLSYNEQFF. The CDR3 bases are TGTGCCAGCAGTCAACAGCCTTTGTCCTACAATGAGCAGTTCTTC.

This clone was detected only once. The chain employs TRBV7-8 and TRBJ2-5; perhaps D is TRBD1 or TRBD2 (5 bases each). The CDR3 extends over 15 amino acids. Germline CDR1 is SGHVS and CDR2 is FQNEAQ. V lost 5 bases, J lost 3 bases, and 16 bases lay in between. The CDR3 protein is CASSVRRGTEETQYF. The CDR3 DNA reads TGTGCCAGCAGCGTACGTCGTGGGACGGAAGAGACCCAGTACTTC. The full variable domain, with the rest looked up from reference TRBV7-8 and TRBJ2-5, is GAGVSQSPRYKVAKRGQDVALRCDPISGHVSLFWYQQALGQGPEFLTYFQNEAQLDKSGLPSDRFFAERPEGSVSTLKIQRTQQEDSAVYLCASSVRRGTEETQYFGPGTRLLVL.

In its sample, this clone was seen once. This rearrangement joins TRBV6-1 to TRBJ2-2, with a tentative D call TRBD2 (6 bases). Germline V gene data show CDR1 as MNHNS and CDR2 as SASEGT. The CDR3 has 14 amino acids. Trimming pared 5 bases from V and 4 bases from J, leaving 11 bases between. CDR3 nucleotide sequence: TGTGCCAGCAGTCCCCGGGACTTCACCGGGGAGCTGTTTTTT. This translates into CASSPRDFTGELFF.